Listed here is a single T cell receptor (beta chain). The antigen is unknown. This record belongs to a study of beta chain features in type 1 diabetes. Looking at the study overall: Healthy donors, compared against patients, showed similar age, gender and cell yields. Sorted cells from all samples, numbering 95 million to 140 million, were examined.

General study results and limits: Type 1 diabetes patients had TCRB CDR3s that were shorter (moderately but significantly so) in all four CD4+ subsets.

The authors sorted CD4+ naive, central memory, regulatory and stem cell-like memory cells via CD45RO/CCR7/CD25/CD127/CD95/CD27. Sorting gave populations that all exceeded 95% purity. Expressed TCRB transcripts were sequenced because the isolated RNA had all been reverse transcribed beforehand. Measured with immunoSEQ multiplex PCR; TCRdb has only the in-frame clones, and not every one. This table has roughly 150,000 clones, over 9% appearing once. This sequence was found in a man younger than 40 with type 1 diabetes. The material sequenced was central memory CD4+ T cells from blood.

CDR3 bases: TGTGCCAGCATTAATTCGGGACAATTCAACAATGAGCAGTTCTTC. Translated, it gives CASINSGQFNNEQFF. The chain uses TRBV25-1 and TRBJ2-1, with TRBD1 as a possible D gene (6 bases). This CDR3 spans 15 amino acids. Germline assignment: CDR1 MGHDK and CDR2 SYGVNS. Trimming pared 7 bases from V and 5 bases from J, leaving 18 bases between.